A selection of T cell receptor beta chains follows, all from one sample in a study of shared clonotypes between healthy human individuals. Method: immunoSEQ multiplex PCR; TCRdb's copy keeps in-frame clones and lacks some. Altogether some 2,000,000 clones are present, about 95% being singletons, with the ten largest covering roughly 1.1%. Sequencing was performed on naive CD8+ T cells sorted from blood. The receptors derive from a man in his late teens or twenties in good health. CDR3s include the opening cysteine and the closing phenylalanine or tryptophan. Each record gives: V gene, J gene, D gene, clone size, CDR3 protein, CDR3 DNA. The D gene is left open where the match is weak. Clone size appears in some rows only: once, few, many, or a class for an expanded clone.

V: TRBV7-9; J: TRBJ1-2; D: TRBD1; size: .; CDR3: CASSLGDSGAAYGYTF; DNA: TGTGCCAGCAGCTTAGGGGACAGCGGTGCCGCCTATGGCTACACCTTC
V: TRBV5-4; J: TRBJ2-7; D: .; size: few; CDR3: CASSLGESYEQYF; DNA: TGTGCCAGCAGCCTGGGTGAATCCTACGAGCAGTACTTC
V: TRBV11-3; J: TRBJ2-1; D: .; size: .; CDR3: CASSLRGYNEQFF; DNA: TGTGCCAGCAGCTTACGCGGTTACAATGAGCAGTTCTTC
V: TRBV7-9; J: TRBJ1-4; D: .; size: .; CDR3: CASSLDDTTNEKLFF; DNA: TGTGCCAGCAGCTTGGACGATACAACTAATGAAAAACTGTTTTTT
V: TRBV30; J: TRBJ1-1; D: TRBD1; size: .; CDR3: CAWSWGTTGGYTEAFF; DNA: TGTGCCTGGAGTTGGGGGACGACAGGGGGCTACACTGAAGCTTTCTTT
V: TRBV10-3; J: TRBJ2-1; D: .; size: .; CDR3: CAISEPSSPGANEQFF; DNA: TGTGCCATCAGTGAGCCGTCTAGCCCCGGGGCCAATGAGCAGTTCTTC
V: TRBV19; J: TRBJ2-7; D: TRBD1; size: .; CDR3: CASSSPGGISYEQYF; DNA: TGTGCCAGTAGTAGCCCAGGGGGCATCTCCTACGAGCAGTACTTC
V: TRBV27; J: TRBJ1-3; D: .; size: .; CDR3: CASTRLGSGNTIYF; DNA: TGTGCCAGCACCCGACTGGGCTCTGGAAACACCATATATTTT
V: TRBV28; J: TRBJ2-3; D: .; size: .; CDR3: CASSPTQITVNTDTQYF; DNA: TGTGCCAGCAGTCCTACCCAGATAACAGTAAACACAGATACGCAGTATTTT
V: TRBV13; J: TRBJ2-5; D: TRBD2; size: .; CDR3: CASSPRLAGDQETQYF; DNA: TGTGCCAGCAGCCCCAGACTAGCGGGAGACCAAGAGACCCAGTACTTC
V: TRBV29-1; J: TRBJ2-5; D: TRBD2; size: .; CDR3: CSVELRSSGLAGAETQYF; DNA: TGCAGCGTTGAACTTAGATCTTCTGGGCTAGCGGGAGCAGAGACCCAGTACTTC
V: TRBV29-1; J: TRBJ1-2; D: .; size: .; CDR3: CSVEEVPYGYTF; DNA: TGCAGCGTTGAAGAGGTTCCGTATGGCTACACCTTC
V: TRBV27; J: TRBJ2-7; D: .; size: .; CDR3: CASSLSGTGRYEQYF; DNA: TGTGCCAGCAGTTTAAGCGGGACAGGTCGTTACGAGCAGTACTTC
V: TRBV7-8; J: TRBJ2-5; D: .; size: once; CDR3: CASSLAQVQQETQYF; DNA: TGTGCCAGCAGCTTAGCGCAGGTGCAACAAGAGACCCAGTACTTC
V: TRBV5-6; J: TRBJ2-2; D: TRBD2; size: .; CDR3: CASSLLLAGRTNTGELFF; DNA: TGTGCCAGCAGTCTGCTCCTAGCGGGGCGTACGAACACCGGGGAGCTGTTTTTT
V: TRBV7-6; J: TRBJ2-1; D: .; size: .; CDR3: CASSLGPGANNEQFF; DNA: TGTGCCAGCAGCTTAGGGCCGGGGGCAAACAATGAGCAGTTCTTC
V: TRBV7-9; J: TRBJ2-5; D: TRBD1; size: once; CDR3: CASSSTGPYQETQYF; DNA: TGTGCCAGCAGCTCGACAGGGCCGTACCAAGAGACCCAGTACTTC
V: TRBV11-2; J: TRBJ2-1; D: TRBD2; size: .; CDR3: CASSDQATSGRLYEQFF; DNA: TGTGCCAGCAGCGACCAAGCCACTAGCGGGAGGTTGTATGAGCAGTTCTTC
V: TRBV5-1; J: TRBJ2-5; D: TRBD1; size: once; CDR3: CASSYWTGGFQETQYF; DNA: TGCGCCAGCAGTTATTGGACAGGGGGCTTCCAAGAGACCCAGTACTTC
V: TRBV4-1; J: TRBJ2-1; D: TRBD1; size: .; CDR3: CASSLRTGGADNEQFF; DNA: TGCGCCAGCAGCCTAAGGACAGGGGGCGCCGACAATGAGCAGTTCTTC
V: TRBV28; J: TRBJ2-6; D: .; size: once; CDR3: CASSLDFWANVLTF; DNA: TGTGCCAGCAGTTTAGATTTTTGGGCCAACGTCCTGACTTTC
V: TRBV5-5; J: TRBJ2-2; D: TRBD2; size: once; CDR3: CASSLSAGVKTIGELFF; DNA: TGTGCCAGCAGCTTGAGTGCGGGGGTGAAAACGATCGGGGAGCTGTTTTTT
V: TRBV6-5; J: TRBJ1-4; D: .; size: .; CDR3: CASNEVRAETEKLFF; DNA: TGTGCCAGCAACGAGGTCCGGGCGGAAACTGAAAAACTGTTTTTT
V: TRBV4-1; J: TRBJ2-7; D: .; size: .; CDR3: CASSLTGSYEQYF; DNA: TGCGCCAGCAGCCTCACGGGTAGCTACGAGCAGTACTTC
V: TRBV4-1; J: TRBJ1-1; D: TRBD1; size: .; CDR3: CASSQAPVGQLNTEAFF; DNA: TGCGCCAGCAGCCAAGCACCCGTGGGACAGCTGAACACTGAAGCTTTCTTT
V: TRBV4-3; J: TRBJ1-5; D: .; size: once; CDR3: CASSQDYGRNQPQHF; DNA: TGCGCCAGCAGCCAAGACTACGGAAGGAATCAGCCCCAGCATTTT
V: TRBV2; J: TRBJ2-1; D: TRBD1; size: .; CDR3: CATTPGTGFDEQFF; DNA: TGTGCCACCACCCCGGGGACAGGTTTCGATGAGCAGTTCTTC
V: TRBV6-5; J: TRBJ1-1; D: .; size: .; CDR3: CASGVGAAYTEAFF; DNA: TGTGCCAGCGGCGTTGGGGCAGCCTACACTGAAGCTTTCTTT
V: TRBV27; J: TRBJ2-3; D: .; size: .; CDR3: CASSLNPSLKDTQYF; DNA: TGTGCCAGCAGTTTAAACCCATCATTAAAAGATACGCAGTATTTT
V: TRBV4-1; J: TRBJ1-6; D: .; size: once; CDR3: CASSQEVGLLSSYNSPLHF; DNA: TGCGCCAGCAGCCAAGAGGTCGGCCTTCTAAGCTCCTATAATTCACCCCTCCACTTT
V: TRBV28; J: TRBJ2-7; D: .; size: .; CDR3: CASSLHRVSYEQYF; DNA: TGTGCCAGCAGTTTACACAGGGTTTCCTACGAGCAGTACTTC
V: TRBV9; J: TRBJ2-3; D: TRBD2; size: once; CDR3: CASSDDGTSGSTDTQYF; DNA: TGTGCCAGCAGCGACGATGGGACTAGCGGGAGTACAGATACGCAGTATTTT
V: TRBV30; J: TRBJ1-4; D: .; size: .; CDR3: CAGEGDINEKLFF; DNA: TGTGCCGGCGAAGGGGATATTAATGAAAAACTGTTTTTT
V: TRBV7-6; J: TRBJ2-1; D: .; size: .; CDR3: CASSPGGPYNEQFF; DNA: TGTGCCAGCAGCCCGGGGGGCCCCTACAATGAGCAGTTCTTC
V: TRBV7-9; J: TRBJ1-5; D: .; size: .; CDR3: CASSNQGDSNQPQHF; DNA: TGTGCCAGCAGCAACCAGGGAGATAGCAATCAGCCCCAGCATTTT
V: TRBV4-3; J: TRBJ2-1; D: .; size: .; CDR3: CASSQDGGSYNEQFF; DNA: TGCGCCAGCAGCCAAGATGGGGGATCCTACAATGAGCAGTTCTTC
V: TRBV5-1; J: TRBJ1-3; D: .; size: .; CDR3: CASRAGPDGNTIYF; DNA: TGCGCCAGCAGAGCGGGACCCGACGGAAACACCATATATTTT
V: TRBV5-6; J: TRBJ2-1; D: TRBD1; size: once; CDR3: CASSLKGAGYNEQFF; DNA: TGTGCCAGCAGCTTAAAGGGGGCAGGATACAATGAGCAGTTCTTC
V: TRBV19; J: TRBJ1-5; D: .; size: .; CDR3: CASSIDGDSNQPQHF; DNA: TGTGCCAGTAGTATAGACGGGGATAGCAATCAGCCCCAGCATTTT
V: TRBV5-8; J: TRBJ1-5; D: TRBD1; size: .; CDR3: CASSLRTGGDQPQHF; DNA: TGTGCCAGCAGCCTACGGACAGGGGGAGATCAGCCCCAGCATTTT